These 9 T cell receptor delta chains originate from one sample sequenced in a study of delta chains in infants with herpesvirus infections. TCR cDNA was made from PBMC RNA with gamma- and delta-chain-specific primers. TCRdb used CATT to re-call clones from the RT-PCR reads. The table records approximately 400 delta-chain clones, less than 70% of them present only once. The sample here was peripheral blood, taken at time point 2 of longitudinal follow-up. Receptors were obtained from a human donor who was a Ugandan infant, either HIV-exposed or HIV-unexposed (not recorded which).

Note on this clone: This sequence is one base from a far larger clone and is likely a read error. The same CDR3 arises from other DNA sequences in this sample as well. The rearrangement joins TRDV1 to TRDJ1; 7 bases line up with TRDD2. Trimming took 6 bases from V and 8 from J; bases not matched to a gene: 15. Per the germline V gene, CDR1 is TSWWSYY and CDR2 is QGS. This CDR3 region has 15 residues. The CDR3 spells CALGDPAFLLLKLIF. The CDR3 nucleotides read TGTGCTCTTGGTGACCCCGCCTTCCTCCTCTTGAAACTCATCTTT.

A note on this clone: The likely explanation is a read error, given a far larger clone one base away. V and J are TRDV1 and TRDJ1; D is possibly TRDD3 (5 bases). The CDR3 is 18 residues long. CDR1 and CDR2 from the germline V gene are TSWWSYY and QGS. Trimming cost V 1 base and J 0 bases, with 18 bases left between them. As DNA, the CDR3 is TGTGCTCTTGGGGAACCTGGGTCCGGGGCCCTTAACACCGATAAACTCATCTTT. Residues: CALGEPGSGALNTDKLIF.

This clone was picked up a small number of times. It differs at one base from a far larger clone, so likely a read error. Other nucleotide sequences from this sample produce the same CDR3. The chain has TRDV1 and TRDJ1, with TRDD3 as a possible D gene (10 bases). From germline, CDR1 is TSWWSYY and CDR2 QGS. The CDR3 runs 22 residues. CDR3: CALGEQPSYFLLGDWDTDKLIF. For the CDR3, the DNA is TGTGCTCTTGGGGAACAGCCTTCCTACTTTCTACTGGGGGATTGGGACACTGATAAACTCATCTTT.

In its sample, this clone is hyperexpanded (1% or more). The sample has other DNA sequences that encode this CDR3 too. The V and J genes are TRDV1 and TRDJ1, with a weak D call TRDD2 (7 bases). The length of the CDR3 is 19 residues. V dropped 3 bases and J dropped 0 bases, with 23 bases sitting between them. CDR1 and CDR2 from the germline V gene are TSWWSYY and QGS. The DNA for the CDR3 is TGTGCTCTTGGGGACATTTTCCTACTCGGGTGGGGGGACACCGATAAACTCATCTTT. Residues: CALGDIFLLGWGDTDKLIF.

This clone was observed a handful of times. This sequence is one base from a far larger clone and is likely a read error. The V gene is TRAV38-2/DV8, the J gene TRDJ2; 8 bases are a match to TRDD3. The V segment lost 0 bases and the J segment 0 bases; nucleotides outside the gene matches: 31. The germline gives CDR1 TSESDYY, CDR2 QEAYKQQN. The CDR3 length is 26 residues. In nucleotides, the CDR3 is TGTGCTTATAGGAGCGTCGGGTTTTCCCGCAGATGTACTGGGGGTCATAATTGCCCTTTGACAGCACAACTCTTCTTT. It specifies CAYRSVGFSRRCTGGHNCPLTAQLFF.

This clone was seen a few times. A far larger clone is only one base removed, so a read error is likely. V is TRDV1 and J is TRDJ1, with D perhaps matching TRDD2 or TRDD3 (7 bases each). Germline-derived CDR1 and CDR2 are TSWWSYY and QGS. The length of the CDR3 is 19 residues. The V end was cut by 3 bases, the J end by 0 bases, with 23 bases between. The CDR3 protein is CALGDIFLLGWGNTDKLIF. CDR3 bases: TGTGCTCTTGGGGACATTTTCCTACTCGGGTGGGGGAACACCGATAAACTCATCTTT.

Details on this clone: It is likely a read error: a sequence one base away is far more abundant. Other DNA sequences in this sample translate to the same CDR3. The rearrangement links TRDV1 to TRDJ1; 7 positions agree with TRDD2. J lost 0 bases, V lost 3 bases, and 16 bases had no gene match. Per the germline V gene, CDR1 is TSWWSYY and CDR2 is QGS. The CDR3 is 19 residues long. The CDR3 protein is CALGDIFLLGWGDTDKLIF. CDR3 DNA sequence: TGTGCTCTTGGGGACATTTTCCTACTCGGGTGGGGTGACACCGATAAACTCATCTTT.

In the case of this clone: The protein in TCRdb stems from a much larger clone and differs at residue 3 from this DNA's translation, likely a read error; here the protein is translated from the DNA. The chain uses TRDV1 and TRDJ3; 11 positions agree with TRDD3. The V gene's germline CDR1 is TSWWSYY and CDR2 QGS. The CDR3 consists of 21 residues. The CDR3 DNA is TGTGCTCATGGGGGGCGAACTGGGGGATATCGGAGGACCTGGGACACCCGACAGATGTTTTTC. This translates into CAHGGRTGGYRRTWDTRQMFF.

In the case of this clone: The protein TCRdb gives is from a much larger clone and does not agree with this DNA's translation at residues 6 and 13, likely a read error; the protein shown here comes from the DNA. The V call is TRAV38-2/DV8, the J call TRDJ2, with a possible D match to TRDD3 (6 bases). The germline V and J ends were trimmed by 1 base and 0 bases, with 40 bases remaining between them. Germline V gene data show CDR1 as TSESDYY and CDR2 as QEAYKQQN. There are 26 residues in the CDR3. The CDR3 region is CAYRSIGFSRRCIGGHNYPLTAQLFF. DNA for the CDR3: TGTGCTTATAGGAGCATCGGGTTTTCCCGCAGATGTATTGGGGGTCATAATTACCCTTTGACAGCACAACTCTTCTTT. The full variable domain, completed using reference TRAV38-2/DV8 and TRDJ2, is AQTVTQSQPEMSVQEAETVTLSCTYDTSESDYYLFWYKQPPSRQMILVIRQEAYKQQNATENRFSVNFQKAAKSFSLKISDSQLGDAAMYFCAYRSIGFSRRCIGGHNYPLTAQLFFGKGTQLIVEP.